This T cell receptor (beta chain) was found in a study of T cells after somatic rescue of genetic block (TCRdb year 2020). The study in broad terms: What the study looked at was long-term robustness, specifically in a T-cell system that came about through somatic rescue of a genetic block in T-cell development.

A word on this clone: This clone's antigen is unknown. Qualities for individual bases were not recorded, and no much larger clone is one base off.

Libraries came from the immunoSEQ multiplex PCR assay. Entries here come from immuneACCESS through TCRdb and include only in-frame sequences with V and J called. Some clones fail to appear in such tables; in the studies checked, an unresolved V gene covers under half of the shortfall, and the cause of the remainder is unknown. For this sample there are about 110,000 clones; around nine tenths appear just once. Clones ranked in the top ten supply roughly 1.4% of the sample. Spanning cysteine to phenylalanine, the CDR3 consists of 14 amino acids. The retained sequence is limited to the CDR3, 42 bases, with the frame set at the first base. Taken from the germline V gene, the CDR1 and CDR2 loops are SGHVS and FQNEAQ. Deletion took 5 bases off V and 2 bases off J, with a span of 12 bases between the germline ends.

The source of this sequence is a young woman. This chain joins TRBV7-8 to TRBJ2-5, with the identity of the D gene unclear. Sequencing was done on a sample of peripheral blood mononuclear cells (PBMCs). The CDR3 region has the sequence CASSPSRQQETQYF. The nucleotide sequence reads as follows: TGTGCCAGCAGCCCATCGCGACAACAAGAGACCCAGTACTTC.